This is a list of T cell receptor beta chains from one sample in a study of identical twins. TCRdb reprocessed the 5' RACE reads with MiXCR, giving one entry per CDR3 protein. The sample has about 700,000 distinct CDR3 sequences; under 9% are singletons. This sample also appeared in a second study, on yellow fever vaccine responses in identical twins.

Material: PBMCs. These receptors came from a woman aged 18-35 years in good health. The CDR3 runs from the conserved cysteine through the conserved F or W. The D gene is left open where the match is weak. The size field is filled for only some rows; it gives once, few, many or a size class.

J	V	D	size	DNA	CDR3
TRBJ2-7	TRBV28	-	few	TGTGCCAGCAGTTCCCAGGGGCCGGGTGGCGAGCAGTACTTC	CASSSQGPGGEQYF
TRBJ2-7	TRBV5-1	-	-	TGCGCCAGCAGCTTTTGCGAGCAGTACTTC	CASSFCEQYF
TRBJ1-3	TRBV4-2	-	-	TGTGCCAGCAGCCAGGGATCTAGCAGCTCTGGAAACACCATATATTTT	CASSQGSSSSGNTIYF
TRBJ2-2	TRBV12-3/TRBV12-4	-	-	TGTGCCAGCAGTTTGACGGCGGCGGGGAACACCGGGGAGCTGTTTTTT	CASSLTAAGNTGELFF
TRBJ2-5	TRBV28	TRBD1	few	TGTGCCATCCGGGACAGTGGAGAGACCCAGTACTTC	CAIRDSGETQYF
TRBJ2-7	TRBV7-9	TRBD1	many	TGTGCCAGCAGCACACCGACCGGGACAGGGAACTACGAGCAGTACTTC	CASSTPTGTGNYEQYF
TRBJ2-1	TRBV11-1	TRBD2	-	TGTGCCAGCAGCCACTCAATTAAGGGGACTAGCGGGGTGGCTGAGCAGTTCTTC	CASSHSIKGTSGVAEQFF
TRBJ2-1	TRBV4-1	TRBD2	few	TGCGCCAGCAGCCATGCCAAGGGCCCGAGAGGGGAGGGAAACAATGAGCAGTTCTTC	CASSHAKGPRGEGNNEQFF
TRBJ2-1	TRBV13	-	-	TGTGCCAGCAGCTTAGACCTTGGTGAGCAGTTCTTC	CASSLDLGEQFF
TRBJ1-1	TRBV12-3/TRBV12-4	-	many	TGTGCCAGCAGCTGGCTAGAGGCTGGCACTGAAGCTTTCTTT	CASSWLEAGTEAFF
TRBJ2-4	TRBV20-1	-	few	TGCAGTGCCTCTAGGGGAGGTCAACTAGCCAAAAACATTCAGTACTTC	CSASRGGQLAKNIQYF
TRBJ2-5	TRBV11-2	TRBD2	few	TGTGCCAGCAGCTTAGATCTTATAGGACTAGCGGGAGAAGAGACCCAGTACTTC	CASSLDLIGLAGEETQYF
TRBJ1-4	TRBV12-5	-	few	TGTGCTAGTGGCCAACCCGGACATGTGGGTGAAAAACTGTTTTTT	CASGQPGHVGEKLFF
TRBJ2-7	TRBV11-2	TRBD1	few	TGTGCCAGCAGCTTAGGAACAGGGGTGGCCGCTCAGCAGTACTTC	CASSLGTGVAAQQYF
TRBJ2-1	TRBV5-1	TRBD1	-	TGCGCCAGCAGCAGCACTACAGGGGTTGCTTACAATGAGCAGTTCTTC	CASSSTTGVAYNEQFF
TRBJ2-7	TRBV6-5	-	few	TGTGCCAGCAGTTACTCGATTAACTCCTACGAGCAGTACTTC	CASSYSINSYEQYF
TRBJ2-2	TRBV20-1	-	few	TGCAGTGCTAGATCGCTCCTAGCGGGACAGGGTTCCGGGGAGCTGTTTTTT	CSARSLLAGQGSGELFF
TRBJ1-6	TRBV10-3	-	many	TGTGCCATCAGTGAGGGGGTCACCTATAATTCACCCCTCCACTTT	CAISEGVTYNSPLHF
TRBJ2-7	TRBV5-1	TRBD1	few	TGCGCCAGCAGCTGGAGACAGGGAGCCTACGAGCAGTACTTC	CASSWRQGAYEQYF
TRBJ2-2	TRBV7-8	TRBD1	-	TGTGCCAGCAGCCCAAACAGGGGGCGCAACACCGGGGAGCTGTTTTTT	CASSPNRGRNTGELFF
TRBJ2-7	TRBV28	-	-	TGTGCCAGCGTCACCCCAGGGGAGGCCCACGAGCAGTACTTC	CASVTPGEAHEQYF
TRBJ2-6	TRBV20-1	-	few	TGCAGTGCTAGAGATTTTTTGGCAGAGAGCTCTGGGGCCAACGTCCTGACTTTC	CSARDFLAESSGANVLTF
TRBJ2-7	TRBV12-3/TRBV12-4	-	-	TGTGCCAGCAGTTTAACCCGGGACGGAGCCTACGAGCAGTACTTC	CASSLTRDGAYEQYF
TRBJ2-7	TRBV7-2	-	many	TGTGCCAGCAGCTTAGCGGAAACGTACGAGCAGTACTTC	CASSLAETYEQYF
TRBJ2-7	TRBV7-6	-	-	TGTGCCAGCAGCTTAATTCGCGGGATGGAGAACGAGCAGTACTTC	CASSLIRGMENEQYF
TRBJ2-7	TRBV18	TRBD1	many	TGTGCCAGCTCACCAGAAACAGGGGGCTACGAGCAGTACTTC	CASSPETGGYEQYF
TRBJ2-4	TRBV11-2	-	-	TGTGCCAGCAGCTTAGATCAATCCGGACAGCTAGCCAAAAACATTCAGTACTTC	CASSLDQSGQLAKNIQYF
TRBJ2-7	TRBV4-2	-	few	TGTGCCAGCAAGGGGACCGACGAGCAGTACTTC	CASKGTDEQYF
TRBJ2-2	TRBV5-1	TRBD1	few	TGCGCCAGCAGCTCAGACAGGGATAACACCGGGGAGCTGTTTTTT	CASSSDRDNTGELFF
TRBJ2-1	TRBV7-2	TRBD2	many	TGTGCCAGTTTAGCGGGGGGCAGTTACAATGAGCAGTTCTTC	CASLAGGSYNEQFF
TRBJ2-3	TRBV21-1	-	-	TGTGCCAGCAGCCTGGACCGGGAGGGTGCAGATACGCAGTATTTT	CASSLDREGADTQYF